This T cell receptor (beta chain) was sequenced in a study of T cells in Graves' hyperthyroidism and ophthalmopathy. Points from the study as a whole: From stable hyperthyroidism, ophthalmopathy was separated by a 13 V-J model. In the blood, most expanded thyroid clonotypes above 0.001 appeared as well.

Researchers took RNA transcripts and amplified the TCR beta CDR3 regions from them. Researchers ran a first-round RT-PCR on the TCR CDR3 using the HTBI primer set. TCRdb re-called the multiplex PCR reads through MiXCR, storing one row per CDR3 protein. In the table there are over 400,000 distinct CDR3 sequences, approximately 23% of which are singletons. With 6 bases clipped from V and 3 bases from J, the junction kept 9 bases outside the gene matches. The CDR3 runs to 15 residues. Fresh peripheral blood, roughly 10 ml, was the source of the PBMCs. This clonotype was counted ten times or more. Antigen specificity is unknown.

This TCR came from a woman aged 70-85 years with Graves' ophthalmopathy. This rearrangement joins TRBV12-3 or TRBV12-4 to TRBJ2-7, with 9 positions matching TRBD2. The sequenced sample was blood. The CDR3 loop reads CASRFSGTSLYEQYF. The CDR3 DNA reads TGTGCCAGCAGATTTTCCGGGACTAGCCTCTACGAGCAGTACTTC.